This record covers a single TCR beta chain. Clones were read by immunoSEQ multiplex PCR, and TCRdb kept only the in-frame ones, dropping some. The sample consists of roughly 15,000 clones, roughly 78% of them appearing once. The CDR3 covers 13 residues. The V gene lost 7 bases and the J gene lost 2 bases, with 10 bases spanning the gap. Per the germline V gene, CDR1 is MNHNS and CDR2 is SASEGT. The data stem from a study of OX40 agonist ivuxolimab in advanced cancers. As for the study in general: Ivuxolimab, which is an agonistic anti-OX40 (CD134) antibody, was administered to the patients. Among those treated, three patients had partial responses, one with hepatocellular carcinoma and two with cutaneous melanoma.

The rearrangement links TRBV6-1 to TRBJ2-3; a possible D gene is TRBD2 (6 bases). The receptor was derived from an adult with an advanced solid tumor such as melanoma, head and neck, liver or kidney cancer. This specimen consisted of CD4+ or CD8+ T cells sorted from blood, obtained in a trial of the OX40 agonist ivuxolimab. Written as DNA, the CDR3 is TGTGCCAGCATAAGGGACTTCACAGATACGCAGTATTTT. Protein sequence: CASIRDFTDTQYF.